These T cell receptor beta chains were read from a single sample in a study of cytomegalovirus exposure and HLA in healthy donors. Clones were read by immunoSEQ multiplex PCR, and TCRdb kept only the in-frame ones, dropping some. The sample records 70,000 to 90,000 clones, 55% to 65% being singletons. Sequenced sample: PBMCs. The receptors originated from a middle-aged woman in good health and CMV-seropositive. Both conserved end residues are part of each CDR3. A D gene is named only where the DNA matches it firmly. Part of the rows lack a size; the others show once, few, many or a class for expanded clones.

>TRBV27|TRBD2|.|TRBJ2-7
TGTGCCAGCAGTCTAGCGGGAGCTGACGAGCAGTACTTC
CASSLAGADEQYF
>TRBV2|.|.|TRBJ2-7
TGTGCCAGCAGGCCCGACAGGAGAGCCTACGAGCAGTACTTC
CASRPDRRAYEQYF
>TRBV28|.|.|TRBJ1-4
TGTGCCAGCAGTAGACAGGAAAATGAAAAACTGTTTTTT
CASSRQENEKLFF
>TRBV6-6|TRBD2|few|TRBJ2-7
TGTGCCAGCACCCCTAGCGGGGCTACCGAGCAGTACTTC
CASTPSGATEQYF
>TRBV9|TRBD2|.|TRBJ2-1
TGTGCCAGCAGCGCCCCGGGACTAGTTGGCCATGAGCAGTTCTTC
CASSAPGLVGHEQFF
>TRBV30|.|.|TRBJ1-2
TGTGCCTGGAGGACCCCGACAGTTAGGAACTACTATGGCTCTGGCTACACCTTC
CAWRTPTVRNYYGSGYTF
>TRBV27|TRBD2|.|TRBJ2-1
TGTGCCAGCAGCCCTGGACTAGCGGATTACAATGAGCAGTTCTTC
CASSPGLADYNEQFF
>TRBV4-1|.|few|TRBJ2-7
TGCGCCAGCAGCCAAGCCCCAACCTACGAGCAGTACTTC
CASSQAPTYEQYF
>TRBV7-2|TRBD2|.|TRBJ2-2
TGTGCCAGCACCACTGGGACTAGCGGGAAGCGGCTGTTTTTT
CASTTGTSGKRLFF
>TRBV19|TRBD2|once|TRBJ2-1
TGTGCCAGTAGTATAGATCGAGCGGGAACCTACAATGAGCAGTTCTTC
CASSIDRAGTYNEQFF
>TRBV9|TRBD2|.|TRBJ2-7
TGTGCCAGCAGCTTCGCTGGGGAGGGCTACGAGCAGTACTTC
CASSFAGEGYEQYF
>TRBV7-9|.|.|TRBJ1-2
TGTGCCAGCAGCTTAGAGGGGGGGCTTGTCTATGGCTACACCTTC
CASSLEGGLVYGYTF
>TRBV19|TRBD2|.|TRBJ2-3
TGTGCCAGTGATGCCGGGAGGGCCGGCACAGATACGCAGTATTTT
CASDAGRAGTDTQYF
>TRBV5-1|.|.|TRBJ2-1
TGCGCCAGCAGCTTAAGGTCTAGCTCCTACAATGAGCAGTTCTTC
CASSLRSSSYNEQFF
>TRBV7-2|.|few|TRBJ2-7
TGTGCCAGCAGCCACCCAGGGTCCGAGCAGTACTTC
CASSHPGSEQYF
>TRBV18|TRBD2|.|TRBJ2-5
TGTGCCAGCTCACCACCTAGCGGGAGAGAGACCCAGTACTTC
CASSPPSGRETQYF
>TRBV14|.|few|TRBJ2-3
TGTGCCAGCAGCACACAGCTAGCCGCGCAGTATTTT
CASSTQLAAQYF
>TRBV27|.|.|TRBJ1-2
TGTGCCAGCAGTTTACCAGGGGTGGACGGCTACACCTTC
CASSLPGVDGYTF
>TRBV25-1|TRBD2|.|TRBJ2-7
TGTGCCAGCAGTGATAGCGGGGACTTTTACGAGCAGTACTTC
CASSDSGDFYEQYF
>TRBV2|TRBD2|.|TRBJ2-7
TGTGCCAGCAGTGACAGCGGGAGATCCTACGAGCAGTACTTC
CASSDSGRSYEQYF
>TRBV10-3|.|few|TRBJ2-6
TGTGCCATCAGTGAGTCGATGAGTCGGGGCTCTGGGGCCAACGTCCTGACTTTC
CAISESMSRGSGANVLTF
>TRBV27|.|.|TRBJ2-3
TGTGCCAGCAGTTCCCGGGGAGCTCATACGCAGTATTTT
CASSSRGAHTQYF
>TRBV11-2|.|.|TRBJ2-1
TGTGCCAGCAGCTTAGGGAGTTGGCCCTACAATGAGCAGTTCTTC
CASSLGSWPYNEQFF
>TRBV5-8|.|few|TRBJ2-5
TGTGCCAGCAGCTTGAGGGACTACCAAGAGACCCAGTACTTC
CASSLRDYQETQYF
>TRBV4-2|TRBD1|.|TRBJ1-2
TGTGCCAGCAGCCAAGACCTGGACAGGCCGAACGGGTATGGCTACACCTTC
CASSQDLDRPNGYGYTF
>TRBV25-1|.|.|TRBJ1-2
TGTGCCAGCATGGGGAGCTATGGCTACACCTTC
CASMGSYGYTF